A selection of T cell receptor beta chains follows, all from one sample in a study of control samples from healthy donors and cancer patients. Measured with immunoSEQ multiplex PCR; TCRdb has only the in-frame clones, and not every one. This table has 25,000 to 35,000 clones, about 87% appearing once. Sequenced material: PBMCs. These receptors were taken from a woman in her 40s with lung cancer. Each CDR3 is given with its conserved first and last residue. D genes are given only for firm matches. The size of a clone is reported for some rows only, either as once, few or many, or as a class for expanded clones.

j_gene | v_gene | abundance | d_gene | len | CDR3aa | CDR3nt
TRBJ2-2 | TRBV7-2 | NA | NA | 16 | CASSPWGAANTGELFF | TGTGCCAGCAGCCCTTGGGGAGCGGCGAACACCGGGGAGCTGTTTTTT
TRBJ2-7 | TRBV11-2 | NA | TRBD2 | 17 | CASSLGGSGGQAYEQYF | TGTGCCAGCAGCTTAGGAGGTTCGGGGGGGCAAGCCTACGAGCAGTACTTC
TRBJ2-1 | TRBV3-1/TRBV3-2 | NA | TRBD2 | 16 | CASSPPTSGGPNEQFF | TGTGCCAGCAGCCCACCGACTAGCGGGGGGCCCAATGAGCAGTTCTTC
TRBJ2-7 | TRBV3-1/TRBV3-2 | NA | TRBD2 | 15 | CASSRNPGGNYEQYF | TGTGCCAGCAGCCGGAACCCGGGAGGGAACTACGAGCAGTACTTC
TRBJ2-2 | TRBV4-2 | NA | NA | 13 | CASSRQNTGELFF | TGTGCCAGCAGCCGACAGAACACCGGGGAGCTGTTTTTT
TRBJ1-2 | TRBV11-2 | NA | NA | 14 | CASSLDRQNYGYTF | TGTGCCAGCAGCTTAGACAGACAGAACTATGGCTACACCTTC
TRBJ1-2 | TRBV14 | NA | TRBD1 | 14 | CASSLQTGSNGYTF | TGTGCCAGCAGCCTACAGACAGGGAGTAATGGCTACACCTTC
TRBJ2-7 | TRBV19 | NA | NA | 15 | CASSIVRDTAYEQYF | TGTGCCAGTAGTATAGTTAGGGACACTGCCTACGAGCAGTACTTC
TRBJ2-2 | TRBV7-3 | NA | NA | 17 | CASSLTVDGLEGGELFF | TGTGCCAGCAGCTTAACAGTGGATGGGTTGGAGGGCGGGGAGCTGTTTTTT
TRBJ2-7 | TRBV7-8 | NA | TRBD2 | 15 | CASSLSGGNSYEQYF | TGTGCCAGCAGCTTAAGCGGGGGGAACTCCTACGAGCAGTACTTC
TRBJ1-6 | TRBV10-3 | few | TRBD1 | 16 | CAISRTGLDYNSPLHF | TGTGCCATCAGTCGGACAGGGTTAGACTATAATTCACCCCTCCACTTT
TRBJ2-7 | TRBV27 | NA | TRBD1 | 16 | CASPYFGQVVDYEQYF | TGTGCCAGCCCTTATTTCGGACAGGTTGTGGACTACGAGCAGTACTTC
TRBJ2-5 | TRBV6-1 | once | TRBD1 | 16 | CASSAMPGQGKETQYF | TGTGCCAGCAGTGCCATGCCGGGACAGGGTAAAGAGACCCAGTACTTC
TRBJ1-1 | TRBV4-2 | NA | TRBD1 | 12 | CASSQTGGEAFF | TGTGCCAGCAGCCAAACAGGGGGGGAAGCTTTCTTT
TRBJ2-5 | TRBV30 | NA | TRBD1 | 13 | CAWTADRGQTQYF | TGTGCCTGGACCGCGGACAGGGGACAGACCCAGTACTTC
TRBJ1-4 | TRBV6-8 | NA | TRBD1 | 16 | CARNHRDRARNEKLFF | TGTGCCCGAAATCACCGGGACAGAGCCCGAAATGAAAAACTGTTTTTT
TRBJ2-7 | TRBV5-1 | NA | NA | 15 | CASSLGGGEAYEQYF | TGCGCCAGCAGCTTGGGAGGCGGGGAAGCCTACGAGCAGTACTTC
TRBJ2-7 | TRBV7-2 | NA | TRBD2 | 14 | CASSSPGLEYEQYF | TGTGCCAGCAGCTCTCCGGGACTAGAGTACGAGCAGTACTTC
TRBJ2-1 | TRBV11-2 | NA | TRBD1 | 15 | CASSPTGDGQDEQFF | TGTGCCAGCAGCCCGACAGGGGATGGACAGGATGAGCAGTTCTTC
TRBJ1-2 | TRBV6-2/TRBV6-3 | NA | TRBD1 | 13 | CASSPQGLYGYTF | TGTGCCAGCAGTCCACAGGGGCTCTATGGCTACACCTTC
TRBJ2-3 | TRBV11-3 | NA | NA | 14 | CASSLNPLADTQYF | TGTGCCAGCAGCTTGAATCCTTTAGCGGATACGCAGTATTTT
TRBJ2-3 | TRBV11-3 | NA | NA | 17 | CASSQFRGAGSTDTQYF | TGTGCCAGCAGCCAATTTAGGGGGGCCGGAAGCACAGATACGCAGTATTTT
TRBJ1-1 | TRBV18 | NA | NA | 14 | CASSPRQQNTEAFF | TGTGCCAGCTCACCAAGACAACAGAACACTGAAGCTTTCTTT
TRBJ2-3 | TRBV11-2 | NA | NA | 14 | CASSLVRGTDTQYF | TGTGCCAGCAGCTTAGTGCGGGGCACAGATACGCAGTATTTT
TRBJ1-1 | TRBV21-1 | NA | NA | 20 | CASSKYWSGGAGLMNTEAFF | TGTGCCAGCAGCAAATATTGGTCGGGGGGGGCAGGACTCATGAACACTGAAGCTTTCTTT
TRBJ1-2 | TRBV4-3 | NA | TRBD1 | 15 | CASSLQPGQWSGYTF | TGCGCCAGCAGCCTTCAACCGGGACAGTGGAGCGGCTACACCTTC
TRBJ2-2 | TRBV7-9 | NA | TRBD1 | 15 | CASSLDRVNTGELFF | TGTGCCAGCAGTCTCGACAGGGTTAACACCGGGGAGCTGTTTTTT
TRBJ2-1 | TRBV7-3 | once | NA | 12 | CASSPLGNEQFF | TGTGCCAGCAGCCCCCTCGGGAATGAGCAGTTCTTC
TRBJ2-3 | TRBV10-2 | NA | TRBD2 | 15 | CASSALAGGADTQYF | TGCGCCAGCAGTGCACTAGCGGGGGGGGCAGATACGCAGTATTTT
TRBJ2-3 | TRBV7-9 | NA | NA | 14 | CASSLAQGGGTQYF | TGTGCCAGCAGCTTAGCGCAGGGAGGCGGTACGCAGTATTTT
TRBJ2-7 | TRBV5-1 | NA | TRBD1 | 15 | CASSLSTGGVYEQYF | TGCGCCAGCAGCTTATCGACAGGGGGTGTGTACGAGCAGTACTTC
TRBJ2-1 | TRBV10-3 | NA | NA | 13 | CAISFFVGDEQFF | TGTGCCATATCATTCTTTGTAGGCGATGAGCAGTTCTTC
TRBJ2-3 | TRBV7-2 | NA | NA | 12 | CASSPTTDTQYF | TGTGCCAGCAGTCCTACCACAGATACGCAGTATTTT
TRBJ1-1 | TRBV25-1 | NA | NA | 15 | CASRSQVPMNTEAFF | TGTGCCAGCAGGTCCCAGGTCCCCATGAACACTGAAGCTTTCTTT
TRBJ2-1 | TRBV3-1/TRBV3-2 | NA | NA | 12 | CASSQGRWEQFF | TGTGCCAGCAGCCAAGGGAGGTGGGAGCAGTTCTTC
TRBJ2-3 | TRBV6-1 | NA | TRBD2 | 15 | CASSDYGGEADTQYF | TGTGCCAGCAGTGATTACGGGGGGGAGGCAGATACGCAGTATTTT
TRBJ1-4 | TRBV5-3 | few | NA | 15 | CARSPAGTANEKLFF | TGTGCCAGAAGTCCCGCCGGGACCGCTAATGAAAAACTGTTTTTT
TRBJ2-2 | TRBV3-1/TRBV3-2 | NA | NA | 14 | CASSTNPGTGELFF | TGTGCCAGCAGCACGAACCCGGGGACCGGGGAGCTGTTTTTT
TRBJ2-5 | TRBV6-2/TRBV6-3 | NA | NA | 14 | CASSSILATETQYF | TGTGCCAGCAGTTCAATCTTAGCGACGGAGACCCAGTACTTC
TRBJ1-6 | TRBV6-6 | NA | NA | 14 | CASSLGGPRSPLHF | TGTGCCAGCAGTCTAGGGGGGCCTAGGTCACCCCTCCACTTT
TRBJ2-1 | TRBV7-9 | NA | NA | 13 | CASSLGTSRGQFF | TGTGCCAGCAGCTTAGGCACATCCCGTGGGCAGTTCTTC
TRBJ1-2 | TRBV4-1 | NA | TRBD1 | 16 | CASSQIRTGGNYGYTF | TGCGCCAGCAGCCAAATCAGGACAGGGGGCAACTATGGCTACACCTTC
TRBJ2-3 | TRBV18 | NA | TRBD1 | 15 | CASSFGTGVADTQYF | TGTGCCAGCTCATTCGGGACAGGGGTTGCAGATACGCAGTATTTT
TRBJ1-3 | TRBV6-5 | NA | NA | 11 | CASSQQNTIYF | TGTGCCAGCAGCCAACAAAACACCATATATTTT
TRBJ2-2 | TRBV5-1 | NA | NA | 13 | CASSLAVSGELFF | TGCGCCAGCAGCTTGGCCGTTTCGGGGGAGCTGTTTTTT
TRBJ2-3 | TRBV2 | NA | TRBD2 | 16 | CASSEDRMGGTDTQYF | TGTGCCAGCAGTGAAGACAGGATGGGGGGGACAGATACGCAGTATTTT
TRBJ2-7 | TRBV27 | NA | TRBD1 | 16 | CASSRQGQGGSYEQYF | TGTGCCAGCAGTAGACAGGGACAGGGGGGTTCCTACGAGCAGTACTTC
TRBJ2-7 | TRBV11-3 | few | TRBD1 | 13 | CASSSTGAYEQYF | TGTGCCAGCAGTTCGACAGGGGCCTACGAGCAGTACTTC
TRBJ1-1 | TRBV12-3/TRBV12-4 | NA | NA | 12 | CASRGLNTEAFF | TGTGCCAGCAGGGGTCTTAACACTGAAGCTTTCTTT
TRBJ2-6 | TRBV28 | NA | NA | 17 | CASSSPGGFSGANVLTF | TGTGCCAGCAGTTCCCCCGGGGGTTTCTCTGGGGCCAACGTCCTGACTTTC
TRBJ1-1 | TRBV5-1 | NA | NA | 15 | CASSLGQGSYTEAFF | TGCGCCAGCAGCTTGGGGCAGGGGTCGTACACTGAAGCTTTCTTT
TRBJ1-5 | TRBV28 | NA | TRBD1 | 14 | CASGQGGPGQPQHF | TGTGCCAGCGGACAGGGGGGGCCCGGTCAGCCCCAGCATTTT
TRBJ1-1 | TRBV7-2 | NA | NA | 14 | CASSLDWVNTEAFF | TGTGCCAGCAGCTTAGATTGGGTTAACACTGAAGCTTTCTTT
TRBJ1-1 | TRBV6-1 | NA | NA | 14 | CASSEVGLNTEAFF | TGTGCCAGCAGTGAGGTGGGCCTGAACACTGAAGCTTTCTTT
TRBJ1-2 | TRBV12-3/TRBV12-4 | NA | NA | 12 | CASRNNDYGYTF | TGTGCCAGCAGGAACAATGACTATGGCTACACCTTC